These T cell receptor beta chains were read from a single sample in a study of blood T cell repertoires in COVID-19. Generated by immunoSEQ multiplex PCR, the TCRdb table keeps only in-frame clones and is missing some. The table records 350,000 to 400,000 clones, more than 80% of them present only once. Sample: PBMCs or T cells enriched from blood (not recorded which). Source of these receptors: a man between 18 and 35 years old who had recovered from COVID-19. CDR3s include the opening cysteine and the closing phenylalanine or tryptophan. The order of the fields is J gene, clone size, V gene, CDR3 length, D gene, CDR3 DNA, CDR3 protein. The D gene is left open where the match is weak. Clone size is given for some rows only: seen once, a few or many times, or a class if the clone is expanded.

TRBJ1-3 - TRBV7-8 15 - TGTGCCAGCAGCTCCCGCGGAGCCTCTGGAAACACCATATATTTT CASSSRGASGNTIYF
TRBJ2-1 - TRBV27 15 TRBD1 TGTGCCAGCAACCTGGGACAGGGGGGTCCAAATGAGCAGTTCTTC CASNLGQGGPNEQFF
TRBJ2-2 - TRBV27 14 - TGTGCCAGCAGTCTCATGGGGGGCACCGGGGAGCTGTTTTTT CASSLMGGTGELFF
TRBJ1-5 - TRBV7-9 15 - TGTGCCAGCAGCTTCACGGGATCGGGCAATCAGCCCCAGCATTTT CASSFTGSGNQPQHF
TRBJ1-2 - TRBV9 15 - TGTGCCAGCAGCGTTAGAGACATAACAGCCTATGGCTACACCTTC CASSVRDITAYGYTF
TRBJ1-5 once TRBV7-8 18 TRBD1 TGTGCCAGCTCACCTTCGGGATGGGACAGTTATAGCAATCAGCCCCAGCATTTT CASSPSGWDSYSNQPQHF
TRBJ2-7 - TRBV7-9 13 TRBD1 TGTGCCAGCAGCTCCGGGACAGGGTACGAGCAGTACTTC CASSSGTGYEQYF
TRBJ1-1 - TRBV5-4 13 - TGTGCCAGCAGCGCGGACTCGAACACTGAAGCTTTCTTT CASSADSNTEAFF
TRBJ2-2 - TRBV12-3/TRBV12-4 12 - TGTGCCAGCAACCGGGACACCGGGGAGCTGTTTTTT CASNRDTGELFF
TRBJ1-1 - TRBV6-5 15 - TGTGCCAGCAGTTATTCGGGACAACCGAACACTGAAGCTTTCTTT CASSYSGQPNTEAFF
TRBJ2-5 - TRBV5-1 19 TRBD2 TGCGCCAGCAGCCCCGGACTAGCGGGGGGCTTGCTGTACCAAGAGACCCAGTACTTC CASSPGLAGGLLYQETQYF
TRBJ1-2 - TRBV7-3 13 TRBD1 TGTGCCAGCAGCTCGACAGGGGGCGGAGGCTACACCTTC CASSSTGGGGYTF
TRBJ1-5 - TRBV28 13 TRBD1 TGTGCCAGCAGGATACAGGGGGAGCAGCCCCAGCATTTT CASRIQGEQPQHF
TRBJ1-5 - TRBV7-9 17 TRBD1 TGTGCCAGCAGTAAACAGCCTGGGACAGGGTTTGATCAGCCCCAGCATTTT CASSKQPGTGFDQPQHF
TRBJ1-5 - TRBV5-4 15 - TGTGCCAGCAGCTTGGCGGGAGGAACCGATCAGCCCCAGCATTTT CASSLAGGTDQPQHF
TRBJ2-7 - TRBV29-1 13 - TGCAGCGCCTGGACTGCCTTTTCCTACGAGCAGTACTTC CSAWTAFSYEQYF
TRBJ1-2 - TRBV25-1 14 - TGTGCCAGCAGTGATGTAGGGACTATGGGAGGCTACACCTTC CASSDVGTMGGYTF
TRBJ2-2 - TRBV7-6 17 TRBD1 TGTGCCAGCAGCTTAGAATGGGACAGGGGATCCTCTGGGGAGCTGTTTTTT CASSLEWDRGSSGELFF
TRBJ2-3 - TRBV7-2 16 TRBD2 TGTGCCAGCAGCTTAGGGAGCGGGAGGTGGGGCGATACGCAGTATTTT CASSLGSGRWGDTQYF
TRBJ2-7 once TRBV7-9 15 TRBD1 TGTGCCAGCAGCTCCCCGGGGACAGGGGCGAACGAGCAGTACTTC CASSSPGTGANEQYF
TRBJ1-6 - TRBV6-5 14 - TGTGCCAGCAGTTACGGCCAGTATAATTCACCCCTCCACTTT CASSYGQYNSPLHF
TRBJ1-2 - TRBV28 13 - TGTGCCACAAGTAGTAGCCTTAACTATGACTACACCTTC CATSSSLNYDYTF
TRBJ1-6 - TRBV19 18 TRBD1 TGTGCCAGTAGTCCTCAATCGACAGGGCCTCGATTGAGTTCACCCCTCCACTTT CASSPQSTGPRLSSPLHF
TRBJ1-1 few TRBV5-4 15 - TGTGCCAGCAGCTCGGACCTTCGACGGGGCACTGAAGCTTTCTTT CASSSDLRRGTEAFF
TRBJ1-4 few TRBV7-2 18 TRBD1 TGTGCCAGCAGTCGAACAGGGGGCGCGAGCGTAACTAATGAAAAACTGTTTTTT CASSRTGGASVTNEKLFF
TRBJ2-1 - TRBV4-1 14 TRBD1 TGCGCCAGCAGCCAGGGACAGGGTAGGAATGAGCAGTTCTTC CASSQGQGRNEQFF
TRBJ1-5 - TRBV4-2 16 TRBD1 TGTGCCAGCAGCCAAGATGAGATTACAGGGGATCAGCCCCAGCATTTT CASSQDEITGDQPQHF
TRBJ2-5 - TRBV7-2 13 - TGTGCCAGCAGCCGGGGGACAGTAGAGACCCAGTACTTC CASSRGTVETQYF
TRBJ2-1 - TRBV7-2 15 TRBD2 TGTGCCAGCAGCCCTCGGGGGGGCACGGATACTGAGCAGTTCTTC CASSPRGGTDTEQFF
TRBJ1-3 - TRBV3-1/TRBV3-2 14 TRBD1 TGTGCCAGCAGACTAGGGACAGCTGGAAACACCATATATTTT CASRLGTAGNTIYF
TRBJ2-1 - TRBV7-9 15 TRBD2 TGTGCCAGCAGCCGCGGGGAGCGGGGGTACAATGAGCAGTTCTTC CASSRGERGYNEQFF
TRBJ2-7 - TRBV18 16 TRBD1 TGTGCCAGCTCACCACCGGGACAGGGTGTCGTCTACGAGCAGTACTTC CASSPPGQGVVYEQYF
TRBJ1-2 few TRBV30 11 - TGTGCCTGGGCCCCGGACAGCAGCTACACCTTC CAWAPDSSYTF
TRBJ2-2 few TRBV10-3 15 - TGTGCCATCAGTGAACTCGACTCGAACACCGGGGAGCTGTTTTTT CAISELDSNTGELFF
TRBJ1-1 - TRBV19 13 - TGTGCCAGTAACCCCGGGTTGGTCGCTGAAGCTTTCTTT CASNPGLVAEAFF
TRBJ2-1 - TRBV5-6 12 - TGTGCCAGCAGCTTGGACAGCGGTGAGCAGTTCTTC CASSLDSGEQFF
TRBJ1-6 - TRBV19 15 TRBD1 TGTGCCAGTAGTCCGGGACAGGGGTTGCGTTCACCCCTCCACTTT CASSPGQGLRSPLHF
TRBJ2-7 - TRBV29-1 14 TRBD1 TGCAGCGTTGAGCGACAGGGGGACTCCTACGAGCAGTACTTC CSVERQGDSYEQYF
TRBJ1-5 - TRBV11-2 13 - TGTGCCAGCAGCTTCGATAGGAGTCAGCCCCAGCATTTT CASSFDRSQPQHF
TRBJ2-7 few TRBV5-1 16 TRBD1 TGCGCCAGCAGCTTGCAAGGCACGGGACAGGTCTACGAGCAGTACTTC CASSLQGTGQVYEQYF
TRBJ2-1 - TRBV3-1/TRBV3-2 18 - TGTGCCAGCAGCCAAGCCTCAACGCGGGGTAGCTCCTACAATGAGCAGTTCTTC CASSQASTRGSSYNEQFF
TRBJ2-7 - TRBV29-1 14 TRBD2 TGCAGCGTTGTAGGACTAGCTTGGGGACTCGAGCAGTACTTC CSVVGLAWGLEQYF
TRBJ1-2 - TRBV7-2 15 TRBD1 TGTGCCAGCAGCCCAGAGACAGGGGGTGGCTCTGGCTACACCTTC CASSPETGGGSGYTF
TRBJ2-1 few TRBV7-2 13 - TGTGCCAGCAGCTTTGCTCGGGACAATGAGCAGTTCTTC CASSFARDNEQFF
TRBJ2-3 once TRBV5-1 15 TRBD1 TGCGCCAGCAGCAACGGGCCAGGGGGCTCAGATACGCAGTATTTT CASSNGPGGSDTQYF